This TCR beta chain is drawn from a study of blood T cell repertoires in COVID-19. On the study more broadly: Researchers got acute and convalescent COVID-19 samples from the United States, Italy and Spain. PBMCs, B-cell-depleted T cells, or T cells provided the cDNA or gDNA that made up the material.

The V and J ends lost 2 bases and 4 bases respectively, with 9 bases between them. The germline CDR1 and CDR2 sequences are MDHEN and SYDVKM. The CDR3 contains 13 residues. Study processing details: It was from reference gene primer amplification that nucleated cell counts were estimated. TCRdb's copy holds only in-frame clones and misses some; the assay was immunoSEQ multiplex PCR. The V and J calls and clone size are taken from that table; D and trimming were inferred from the DNA. The sample has about 220,000 clones; over 75% are singletons. The TCR comes from a human donor in a cohort sampled during active COVID-19. V and J are TRBV28 and TRBJ2-7; tentatively, D is TRBD1 (5 bases). Specimen: peripheral blood. CDR3 nucleotide sequence: TGTGCCAGCAGTTTAGGACACTCTTACGAGCAGTACTTC. Translating gives CASSLGHSYEQYF. Full variable domain (remainder filled in from reference TRBV28 and TRBJ2-7): DVKVTQSSRYLVKRTGEKVFLECVQDMDHENMFWYRQDPGLGLRLIYFSYDVKMKEKGDIPEGYSVSREKKERFSLILESASTNQTSMYLCASSLGHSYEQYFGPGTRLTVT.